The clone carrying this T cell receptor beta chain was recorded only once. What it binds is unknown. These data belong to a study of cytomegalovirus exposure and HLA in healthy donors. The overall study: Findings of an earlier analysis included about 100 million unique TCR beta sequences from some 180 million T cells. Study-level points and caveats: Cytomegalovirus-associated TCR beta chains were listed, numbering over 150. About 90% or about 30% of the time was how often most TCR beta V segments were productive, according to an earlier analysis. TCR beta V- and J-gene trimming, according to a later analysis, was linked to a missense DCLRE1C variant.

The CDR3 has 18 residues. V lost 3 bases and J lost 2, with 19 bases in between. Germline lookup yields CDR1 SGHVS and CDR2 FQNEAQ. 13 Jbeta primers and 60 Vbeta primers were used for the PCR. Measured with immunoSEQ multiplex PCR; TCRdb has only the in-frame clones, and not every one. Of about 240,000 clones listed, approximately 81% are singletons. This chain links TRBV7-8 with TRBJ2-2, with D possibly being TRBD1 (6 bases). The source material was PBMCs. The sequence derives from a woman aged 55 to 70 in good health and CMV-seropositive. The CDR3: CASSFPGRGPINTGELFF. The CDR3 DNA reads as TGTGCCAGCAGCTTTCCGGGCAGGGGTCCTATAAACACCGGGGAGCTGTTTTTT.